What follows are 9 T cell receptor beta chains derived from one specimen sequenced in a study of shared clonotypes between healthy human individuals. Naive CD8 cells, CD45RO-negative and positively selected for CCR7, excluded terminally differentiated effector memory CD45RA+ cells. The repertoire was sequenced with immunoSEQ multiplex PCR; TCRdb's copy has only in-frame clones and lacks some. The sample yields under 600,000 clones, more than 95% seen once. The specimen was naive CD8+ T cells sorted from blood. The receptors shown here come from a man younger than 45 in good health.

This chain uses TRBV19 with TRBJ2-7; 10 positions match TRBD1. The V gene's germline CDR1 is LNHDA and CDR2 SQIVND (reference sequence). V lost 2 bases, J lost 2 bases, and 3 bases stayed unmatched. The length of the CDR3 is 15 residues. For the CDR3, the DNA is TGTGCCAGTAGTATAAAGGGACAGGGGCCCTACGAGCAGTACTTC. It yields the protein CASSIKGQGPYEQYF.

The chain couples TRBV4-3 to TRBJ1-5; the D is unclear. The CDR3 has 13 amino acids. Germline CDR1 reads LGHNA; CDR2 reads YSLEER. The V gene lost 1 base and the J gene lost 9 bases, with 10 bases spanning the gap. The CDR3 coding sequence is TGCGCCAGCAGCCAAGTGGAGGGTCGGCCCCAGCATTTT. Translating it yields CASSQVEGRPQHF.

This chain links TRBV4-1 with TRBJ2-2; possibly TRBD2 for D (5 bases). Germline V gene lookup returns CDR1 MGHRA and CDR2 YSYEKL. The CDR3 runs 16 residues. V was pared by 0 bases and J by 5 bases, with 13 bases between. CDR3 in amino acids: CASSQDSGFGTGELFF. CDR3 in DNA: TGCGCCAGCAGCCAAGATTCGGGGTTCGGTACCGGGGAGCTGTTTTTT.

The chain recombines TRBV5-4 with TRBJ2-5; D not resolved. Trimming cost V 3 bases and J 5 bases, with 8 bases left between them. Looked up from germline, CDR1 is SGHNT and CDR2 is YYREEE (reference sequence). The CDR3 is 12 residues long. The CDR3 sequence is CASSSGRETQYF. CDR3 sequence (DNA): TGTGCCAGCAGCTCCGGGCGGGAGACCCAGTACTTC.

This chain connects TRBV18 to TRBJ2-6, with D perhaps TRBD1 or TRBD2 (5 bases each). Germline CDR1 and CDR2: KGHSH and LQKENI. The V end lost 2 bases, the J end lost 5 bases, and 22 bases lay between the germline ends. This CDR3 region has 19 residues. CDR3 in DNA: TGTGCCAGCTCACCAAGAAAGGGGACCCCTAAGGCCTGGGCCAACGTCCTGACTTTC. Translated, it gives CASSPRKGTPKAWANVLTF.

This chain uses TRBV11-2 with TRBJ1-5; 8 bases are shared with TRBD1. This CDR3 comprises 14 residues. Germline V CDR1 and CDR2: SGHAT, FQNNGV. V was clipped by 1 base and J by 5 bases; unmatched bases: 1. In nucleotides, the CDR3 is TGTGCCAGCAGCTTAGCAGGGGGCTATCAGCCCCAGCATTTT. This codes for CASSLAGGYQPQHF. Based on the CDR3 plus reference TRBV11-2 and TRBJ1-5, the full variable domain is EAGVAQSPRYKIIEKRQSVAFWCNPISGHATLYWYQQILGQGPKLLIQFQNNGVVDDSQLPKDRFSAERLKGVDSTLKIQPAKLEDSAVYLCASSLAGGYQPQHFGDGTRLSIL.

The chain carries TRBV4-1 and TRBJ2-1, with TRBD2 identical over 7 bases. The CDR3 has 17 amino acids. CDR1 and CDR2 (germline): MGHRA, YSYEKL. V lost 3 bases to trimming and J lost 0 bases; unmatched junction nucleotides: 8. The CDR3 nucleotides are TGCGCCAGCAGCCATCGCCTAGCGGAGAGCTCCTACAATGAGCAGTTCTTC. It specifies CASSHRLAESSYNEQFF.

The CDR3 region is CASSLTSGSPYEQYF. As DNA, the CDR3 is TGTGCCAGCAGCTTAACTAGCGGGAGTCCCTACGAGCAGTACTTC. The chain has TRBV11-3 and TRBJ2-7; 11 positions agree with TRBD2. CDR3 length: 15 amino acids. The germline gives CDR1 SGHNT, CDR2 YENEEA. V lost 2 bases, J lost 2 bases, and 2 bases stayed unmatched.

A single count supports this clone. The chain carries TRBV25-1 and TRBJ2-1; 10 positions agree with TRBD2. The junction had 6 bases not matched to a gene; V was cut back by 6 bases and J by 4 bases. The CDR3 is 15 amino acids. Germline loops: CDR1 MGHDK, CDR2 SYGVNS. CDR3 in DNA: TGTGCCAGCAGCGAGAGGACTAGCGGATACAATGAGCAGTTCTTC. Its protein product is CASSERTSGYNEQFF.